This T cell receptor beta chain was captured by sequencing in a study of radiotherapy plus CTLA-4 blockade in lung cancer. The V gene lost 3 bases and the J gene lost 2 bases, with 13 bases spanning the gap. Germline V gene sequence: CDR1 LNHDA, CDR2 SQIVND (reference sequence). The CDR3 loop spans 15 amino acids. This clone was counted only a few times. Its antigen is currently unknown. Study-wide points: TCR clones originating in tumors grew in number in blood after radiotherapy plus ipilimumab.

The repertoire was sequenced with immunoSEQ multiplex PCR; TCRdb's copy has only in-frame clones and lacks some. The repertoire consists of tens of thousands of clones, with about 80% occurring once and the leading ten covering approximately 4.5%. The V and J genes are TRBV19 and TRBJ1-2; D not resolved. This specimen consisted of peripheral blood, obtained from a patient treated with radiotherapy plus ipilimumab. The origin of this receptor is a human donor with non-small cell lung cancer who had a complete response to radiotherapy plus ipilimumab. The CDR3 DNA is TGTGCCAGTAGTATCGAAGGAGCAGCAAACTATGGCTACACCTTC. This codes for CASSIEGAANYGYTF.